This is a list of T cell receptor beta chains from one sample in a study of shared clonotypes between healthy human individuals. Data came from immunoSEQ multiplex PCR; TCRdb stores just in-frame clones and leaves some out. Of 2,100,000 or so clones in the sample, approximately 95% were seen once. Sequenced sample: naive CD4+ T cells sorted from blood. These receptors came from a man younger than 35 in good health. The conserved cysteine and the conserved F or W are not part of the CDR3 here. Fields, in order: CDR3 protein, J gene, V gene, CDR3 length.

AWSSGRANTGELF TRBJ2-2 TRBV30 13
ASSTSTGHNSPLH TRBJ1-6 TRBV19 13
ASSQPLQTSTDTQY TRBJ2-3 TRBV4-3 14
ASTNRVGSSYNEQF TRBJ2-1 TRBV6-6 14
ASGPSDGLYEQY TRBJ2-7 TRBV12-5 12
ASNGIAYEQY TRBJ2-7 TRBV28 10
ASLAPGYGYT TRBJ1-2 TRBV28 10
DARSGNTEAF TRBJ1-1 TRBV6-5 10
ASSETDRGGYT TRBJ1-2 TRBV6-1 11
AISERAPGQGNTGELF TRBJ2-2 TRBV10-3 16
ASSWTSATNEKLF TRBJ1-4 TRBV28 13
ASSFRSGANVLT TRBJ2-6 TRBV27 12
ASSILPPTTSSYNEQF TRBJ2-1 TRBV19 16
ASRRSGTTQETQY TRBJ2-5 TRBV5-1 13
ASKYDNVDEQY TRBJ2-7 TRBV21-1 11
ASSPGTGVGTQY TRBJ2-5 TRBV13 12
ASSYGTSGVLQY TRBJ2-7 TRBV11-2 12
ASSATPPANTLH TRBJ1-6 TRBV5-5 12
ASSVGGFADTQY TRBJ2-3 TRBV9 12
ASSAAYRGQQETQY TRBJ2-5 TRBV9 14
ASNRDNEKLF TRBJ1-4 TRBV2 10
ASSLAQGWDTQY TRBJ2-3 TRBV5-1 12
ASSLRQGHNEQF TRBJ2-1 TRBV27 12
ASSGTGTTNEKLF TRBJ1-4 TRBV5-1 13
ASSGRQNTEAF TRBJ1-1 TRBV2 11
ASSRLENTGELF TRBJ2-2 TRBV19 12
ASSLRTRGTDTQY TRBJ2-3 TRBV11-1 13
SVGTAYEQY - TRBV29-1 9
ASSAGDRGIFNEKLF TRBJ1-4 TRBV9 15
ASSRQGASGETQY TRBJ2-5 TRBV6-1 13
ASSEGRGQQPQH TRBJ1-5 TRBV6-1 12
ASSIQGQPQH TRBJ1-5 TRBV19 10
SAHDTDTQY TRBJ2-3 TRBV20-1 9
ASRIPGTPNSPLH TRBJ1-6 TRBV19 13
ASRATGGSGNTIY TRBJ1-3 TRBV6-5 13
ASGRDEQY TRBJ2-7 TRBV2 8
ASSLMTPSYEQY TRBJ2-7 TRBV5-1 12
ASSLGATPLQY TRBJ2-7 TRBV5-1 11
ASSLASRLGETQY TRBJ2-5 TRBV5-1 13
ASSLALGNNEQF TRBJ2-1 TRBV11-2 12
ASSVDGEGYYEQY TRBJ2-7 TRBV5-1 13
ASSFAGTGVETQY TRBJ2-5 TRBV5-1 13
ASSYSRHPSGNTIY TRBJ1-3 TRBV6-6 14
ASSQAEAGTGELF TRBJ2-2 TRBV27 13
ASSLMEGAWQY TRBJ2-7 TRBV5-1 11
ASSLGPMNTEAF TRBJ1-1 TRBV14 12
AWSGDGYT TRBJ1-2 TRBV30 8
ATSRQGAGGYT TRBJ1-2 TRBV15 11
ASSKEGPVSLY TRBJ2-7 TRBV21-1 11
ASSKGQFYGYT TRBJ1-2 TRBV6-6 11
ASTRRQGDSYEQY TRBJ2-7 TRBV6-1 13
ASSQATTARNIQY TRBJ2-4 TRBV14 13
ASSTQGKNEQF TRBJ2-1 TRBV9 11